These T cell receptor beta chains were read from a single sample in a study of radiation and T cells in renal cell carcinoma. Using immunoSEQ multiplex PCR, the repertoire was profiled, and TCRdb retains in-frame clones only, with some absent. This sample has some 100,000 clones; 84% occur once, and the top ten carry approximately 7.7%. Specimen: blood, collected from a patient whose treatment included radiotherapy and nephrectomy. These TCRs come from a man between 60 and 75 years old with renal cell carcinoma. CDR3s include the opening cysteine and the closing phenylalanine or tryptophan. D genes are given only for firm matches. Some rows mark clone size as missing; the rest say once, few, many or name a class of expanded clone.

.,17,.,TRBJ2-3,TRBV5-4,TGTGCCAGCAGGCCGGGCGGAGCGGCCTCGCTCACAGATACGCAGTATTTT,CASRPGGAASLTDTQYF
.,16,.,TRBJ2-6,TRBV7-9,TGCGCCAGCAGCCAAGATCCAGGGAATGGGGCCAACGTCCTGACTTTC,CASSQDPGNGANVLTF
.,12,.,TRBJ1-2,TRBV6-1,TGTGCCAGCAGTGACCCTCCCTATGGCTACACCTTC,CASSDPPYGYTF
TRBD1,14,few,TRBJ1-2,TRBV7-8,TGTGCCAGCAGCTTAAGACAGGGGGTGGGTGGCTACACCTTC,CASSLRQGVGGYTF
.,15,.,TRBJ2-7,TRBV2,TGTGCCAGCAGTGCGGGACGACCCCGAACCTACGAGCAGTACTTC,CASSAGRPRTYEQYF
.,14,.,TRBJ1-2,TRBV29-1,TGCAGCGACCCGAGGGGTCATGGGAACTATGGCTACACCTTC,CSDPRGHGNYGYTF
.,13,.,TRBJ1-5,TRBV2,TGTGCCAGCACCGGAACTAGCAATCAGCCCCAGCATTTT,CASTGTSNQPQHF
.,12,.,TRBJ2-1,TRBV6-6,TGTGCCAGCAGTTACTCTGACAATGAGCAGTTCTTC,CASSYSDNEQFF
.,14,once,TRBJ1-1,TRBV6-1,TGTGCCAGCAGAACAGGGATAATGAACACTGAAGCTTTCTTT,CASRTGIMNTEAFF
TRBD2,14,.,TRBJ2-7,TRBV5-1,TGCGCCAGCAGCGTAGGAGCGGGAGCGGGCGAGCAGTACTTC,CASSVGAGAGEQYF
.,16,.,TRBJ2-3,TRBV7-2,TGTGCCAGCAGCTTAGCGGCAGGGTCAGGCACAGATACGCAGTATTTT,CASSLAAGSGTDTQYF
TRBD1,21,.,TRBJ2-5,TRBV5-1,TGCGCCAGCAGCTTGCCGAGCGTGCCCGCGACAGGGCCTCTAAAGCAAGAGACCCAGTACTTC,CASSLPSVPATGPLKQETQYF
TRBD2,16,.,TRBJ2-7,TRBV4-1,TGCGCCAGCAGCCATGTAGGACTAGCGGGAGGCTGGGAGCAGTACTTC,CASSHVGLAGGWEQYF
TRBD2,15,.,TRBJ2-7,TRBV5-1,TGCGCCAGCAGCTTTAAGGGACTAGCGGTCTACGAGCAGTACTTC,CASSFKGLAVYEQYF
TRBD2,18,once,TRBJ2-6,TRBV10-3,TGTGCCATCAGTGATCGGTTGGCGGGAGGCTCTGGGGCCAACGTCCTGACTTTC,CAISDRLAGGSGANVLTF
.,14,few,TRBJ2-7,TRBV28,TGTGCCAGCAGTTACTTCGACCTAGCCTACGAGCAGTACTTC,CASSYFDLAYEQYF
.,13,.,TRBJ2-7,TRBV10-3,TGTGCCTCCAGCCGGGGCGATTCCTACGAGCAGTACTTC,CASSRGDSYEQYF
.,13,.,TRBJ2-1,TRBV5-1,TGCGCCAGCAGAATGACCGGGCGTCGAAGACAGTTCTTC,CASRMTGRRRQFF
TRBD2,15,.,TRBJ2-1,TRBV5-1,TGCGCCAGCAGCTTGAGCAGCGGGAGGCGGAATGAGCAGTTCTTC,CASSLSSGRRNEQFF
.,17,.,TRBJ1-2,TRBV18,TGTGCCAGCTCACCACCGGAAGGGACCCAAGGTGGATATGGCTACACCTTC,CASSPPEGTQGGYGYTF
.,14,.,TRBJ2-5,TRBV7-2,TGTGCCAGCAGCCCTGGCGGGCTACAAGAGACCCAGTACTTC,CASSPGGLQETQYF
.,15,.,TRBJ1-5,TRBV7-2,TGTGCCAGCAGCCCGGACAGAGCTAGCAATCAGCCCCAGCATTTT,CASSPDRASNQPQHF
TRBD2,16,.,TRBJ2-1,TRBV29-1,TGCAGCGTTCGGGGAGCGGGAGGGCGCTCCTACAATGAGCAGTTCTTC,CSVRGAGGRSYNEQFF
.,14,.,TRBJ1-5,TRBV11-2,TGTGCCAGCAGCTCGACGGATAGCAATCAGCCCCAGCATTTT,CASSSTDSNQPQHF